These 30 T cell receptor beta chains originate from one sample sequenced in a study of OX40 agonist ivuxolimab in advanced cancers. The repertoire was sequenced with immunoSEQ multiplex PCR; TCRdb's copy has only in-frame clones and lacks some. The data hold tens of thousands of clones, with about 91% observed a single time. The sample consisted of CD4+ or CD8+ T cells sorted from blood, taken in a trial of the OX40 agonist ivuxolimab. The receptors originated from an adult with an advanced solid tumor such as melanoma, head and neck, liver or kidney cancer.

The chain recombines TRBV11-2 with TRBJ2-3; D not resolved. Germline CDR1 SGHAT, CDR2 FQNNGV. The CDR3 extends over 14 amino acids. V gave up 2 bases and J gave up 0 bases, with 6 bases separating them. The chain's CDR3 is CASSLSVSTDTQYF. CDR3 bases: TGTGCCAGCAGCTTAAGCGTAAGCACAGATACGCAGTATTTT.

This clone was picked up one time. The J gene is TRBJ1-1, the V gene TRBV9; D possibly corresponds to TRBD1 (5 bases). The CDR3 is made up of 17 amino acids. V was trimmed by 4 bases and J by 1 base, leaving 20 bases between them. Germline values: CDR1 SGDLS, CDR2 YYNGEE. CDR3 region: CASSPSPLSRGNTEAFF. CDR3 sequence (DNA): TGTGCCAGCAGCCCCTCGCCCCTATCTAGGGGGAACACTGAAGCTTTCTTT.

V usage is TRBV5-4 and J usage is TRBJ1-1; TRBD1 matches 9 bases. Germline CDR1 is SGHNT and CDR2 is YYREEE (reference sequence). The CDR3 extends over 14 amino acids. The V segment lost 4 bases and the J segment 7 bases; nucleotides outside the gene matches: 8. CDR3 sequence reads: CASSPGQGRIEAFF. CDR3 coding DNA: TGTGCCAGCAGCCCGGGACAGGGCAGAATTGAAGCTTTCTTT.

Here the CDR3 DNA reads TGTGCCAGCAGCACGTGGGGGGCGGGCGGAAACACCATATATTTT. This translates into CASSTWGAGGNTIYF. The chain combines TRBV27 with TRBJ1-3; D might be TRBD1 (6 bases). This CDR3 has 15 amino acids. V lost 6 bases and J 4 bases, leaving 16 bases between the germline ends. Germline V lookup: CDR1 MNHEY, CDR2 SMNVEV (reference sequence).

Details on this clone: Other nucleotide sequences in the sample specify the same CDR3. The rearrangement links TRBV5-1 to TRBJ2-3, with 7 bases identical to TRBD2. Per the germline V gene, CDR1 is SGHRS and CDR2 is YFSETQ. This CDR3 spans 18 amino acids. V was clipped by 3 bases and J by 2 bases; unmatched bases: 15. The CDR3 coding sequence is TGCGCCAGCAGCTCTCTTGCGGCTAGCGGAAAATTCACAGATACGCAGTATTTT. This gives the protein CASSSLAASGKFTDTQYF.

The chain links TRBV5-6 to TRBJ2-3; 9 nucleotides agree with TRBD2. Germline V lookup: CDR1 SGHDT, CDR2 YYEEEE. The CDR3 runs 15 residues. V was pared by 4 bases and J by 6 bases, with 9 bases of the junction left unmatched. The CDR3 loop reads CASSPNSGSADTQYF. The CDR3 DNA sequence: TGTGCCAGCAGCCCAAATAGCGGGAGTGCTGATACGCAGTATTTT.

The V call is TRBV6-5, the J call TRBJ1-1; D is uncertain. This CDR3 has 14 amino acids. Germline values: CDR1 MNHEY, CDR2 SVGAGI. Trimming took 7 bases from V and 5 from J, leaving 17 bases between them. The CDR3 DNA sequence: TGTGCCAGCATCATGAGAGCCCGGGGTACTGAAGCTTTCTTT. Translated: CASIMRARGTEAFF.

This clone was seen just once. This chain joins TRBV28 and TRBJ1-1; possibly TRBD1 for D (6 bases). Germline CDR1 reads MDHEN; CDR2 reads SYDVKM. Between the trimmed V and J ends, which lost 7 bases and 1 base, there was a span of 13 bases. This CDR3 has 14 residues. Written as DNA, the CDR3 is TGTGCCAGCACCCACCCGGACAGGAACACTGAAGCTTTCTTT. It yields the protein CASTHPDRNTEAFF. Looking up the rest from reference TRBV28 and TRBJ1-1 gives the full variable domain: DVKVTQSSRYLVKRTGEKVFLECVQDMDHENMFWYRQDPGLGLRLIYFSYDVKMKEKGDIPEGYSVSREKKERFSLILESASTNQTSMYLCASTHPDRNTEAFFGQGTRLTVV.

V is TRBV19 and J is TRBJ2-3, with D maybe TRBD1 (6 bases). Germline lookup yields CDR1 LNHDA and CDR2 SQIVND (reference sequence). Trimming pared 5 bases from V and 0 bases from J, leaving 9 bases between. The CDR3 length is 14 residues. This CDR3 reads CASSPGHSTDTQYF. DNA for the CDR3: TGTGCCAGTAGTCCGGGACACAGCACAGATACGCAGTATTTT.

The chain has TRBV25-1 and TRBJ2-5, with 12 bases lining up with TRBD2. Losses at the gene ends were 4 bases for V and 7 bases for J; bases not matched to a gene: 7. The CDR3 consists of 15 residues. CDR1 is MGHDK and CDR2 is SYGVNS in the germline V gene. The CDR3 protein is CASSGTSGILGTQYF. CDR3 DNA: TGTGCCAGCAGTGGGACTAGCGGGATCTTGGGGACCCAGTACTTC.

This sequence joins TRBV6-5 and TRBJ2-3; 12 bases agree with TRBD2. The junction had 0 bases not matched to a gene; V was cut back by 2 bases and J by 3 bases. This CDR3 region has 15 residues. Looked up from germline, CDR1 is MNHEY and CDR2 is SVGAGI. This chain's CDR3 is CASSYGLAGTDTQYF. CDR3 sequence (DNA): TGTGCCAGCAGTTACGGACTAGCGGGAACAGATACGCAGTATTTT.

The chain recombines TRBV16 with TRBJ1-5, with 8 nucleotides matching TRBD1. The V and J ends lost 2 bases and 6 bases, in that order; junction bases with no gene match: 6. From germline, CDR1 is KGHSY and CDR2 FQNENV. The CDR3 runs 15 residues. Here the CDR3 reads CASSQLGQGGQPQHF. Written as DNA, the CDR3 is TGTGCCAGCAGCCAACTTGGACAGGGTGGTCAGCCCCAGCATTTT.

The chain uses TRBV9 and TRBJ1-3, with 9 nucleotides matching TRBD1. CDR3 length: 17 residues. Germline assignment: CDR1 SGDLS and CDR2 YYNGEE. Unmatched junction bases numbered 13, after V lost 8 bases and J lost 1 base. The CDR3, as DNA: TGTGCCAGGAATCGAAGGGACAGGGTATCTTCTGGAAACACCATATATTTT. It specifies CARNRRDRVSSGNTIYF.

The gene calls are TRBV19 and TRBJ1-5; 10 positions agree with TRBD1. Losses at the gene ends were 4 bases for V and 4 bases for J; bases not matched to a gene: 4. The CDR3 covers 15 residues. The germline V gene has CDR1 LNHDA and CDR2 SQIVND (reference sequence). The chain's CDR3 is CASSRTGGRNQPQHF. For the CDR3, the DNA is TGTGCCAGTAGTAGGACAGGGGGAAGGAATCAGCCCCAGCATTTT.

J is TRBJ2-1 and V is TRBV18; TRBD2 agrees at 8 bases. V dropped 3 bases and J dropped 7; count of bases not matched to a gene: 11. CDR1 is KGHSH and CDR2 is LQKENI in the germline V gene. The CDR3 extends over 16 amino acids. Here the CDR3 DNA reads TGTGCCAGCTCACCTAGCGGGACGCGTGGGAGGAATGAGCAGTTCTTC. It specifies CASSPSGTRGRNEQFF.

The chain links TRBV10-3 to TRBJ2-2; no clear D gene. The CDR3 extends over 13 amino acids. With 5 bases removed from V and 3 bases from J, the gap between germline ends came to 7 bases. Germline CDR1 ENHRY, CDR2 SYGVKD. In DNA form, the CDR3 reads TGTGCCATCAGTTGGGATTACACCGGGGAGCTGTTTTTT. Translating gives CAISWDYTGELFF.

This chain links TRBV18 with TRBJ2-2, with 7 positions matching TRBD1. Trimming cost V 3 bases and J 0 bases; bases outside gene matches: 10. The CDR3 extends over 18 amino acids. CDR1 KGHSH and CDR2 LQKENI come from the germline V gene. The CDR3 nucleotides read TGTGCCAGCTCACCCTCGGGACAGTCCTACGCGAACACCGGGGAGCTGTTTTTT. Translated, it gives CASSPSGQSYANTGELFF.

The rearrangement uses TRBV10-3 and TRBJ2-5, with TRBD2 identical over 9 bases. Germline lookup yields CDR1 ENHRY and CDR2 SYGVKD. Trimming cost V 0 bases and J 5 bases; bases outside gene matches: 7. CDR3 length: 16 amino acids. CDR3 DNA sequence: TGTGCCATCAGTGAGTCCTCGTGGCTAGCGGGGGAGACCCAGTACTTC. Translating gives CAISESSWLAGETQYF.

The chain joins TRBV7-9 to TRBJ1-1, with D tentatively TRBD1 (5 bases). Germline V lookup: CDR1 SEHNR, CDR2 FQNEAQ (reference sequence). This CDR3 region has 13 residues. With 0 bases removed from V and 11 bases from J, the gap between germline ends came to 13 bases. The CDR3 spells CASSLARQGGAFF. CDR3 nucleotide sequence: TGTGCCAGCAGCTTAGCGCGGCAGGGAGGCGCTTTCTTT.

Only one count was recorded for this clone. The J gene is TRBJ2-2, the V gene TRBV10-1, with TRBD2 as a possible D gene (6 bases). The CDR3 runs 14 residues. Germline lookup yields CDR1 WNHNN and CDR2 SYGVQD (reference sequence). Deletions cut 6 bases from V and 3 bases from J, with 11 bases between. CDR3 residues: CASSAGTDTGELFF. DNA of the CDR3: TGCGCCAGCAGCGCCGGGACTGACACCGGGGAGCTGTTTTTT.

The J gene is TRBJ1-2, the V gene TRBV13; D is perhaps TRBD1 (5 bases). V gave up 3 bases and J gave up 2 bases, with 7 bases separating them. CDR1 is PRHDT and CDR2 is FYEKMQ in the germline V gene (reference sequence). CDR3 size: 13 residues. For the CDR3, the DNA is TGTGCCAGCAGCTTTTCAGGGAACTATGGCTACACCTTC. Translation gives CASSFSGNYGYTF.

The count of this clone is one. The J gene is TRBJ2-3, the V gene TRBV5-1, with TRBD2 identical over 10 bases. CDR3 size: 14 residues. J lost 3 bases, V lost 6 bases, and 4 bases had no gene match. From germline, CDR1 is SGHRS and CDR2 YFSETQ. CDR3 protein: CASNPSGRTDTQYF. The CDR3 DNA is TGCGCCAGCAACCCTAGCGGGAGAACAGATACGCAGTATTTT.

The chain couples TRBV5-1 to TRBJ2-7, with 9 nucleotides matching TRBD1. Looked up from germline, CDR1 is SGHRS and CDR2 is YFSETQ. J lost 2 bases, V lost 4 bases, and 7 bases had no gene match. The CDR3 contains 15 residues. CDR3 DNA: TGCGCCAGCAGCCAGGGACAGGGAAGGACCTACGAGCAGTACTTC. This translates into CASSQGQGRTYEQYF.

The V gene is TRBV6-5, the J gene TRBJ2-3; 10 positions match TRBD1. The germline gives CDR1 MNHEY, CDR2 SVGAGI. The CDR3 extends over 15 amino acids. V was clipped by 2 bases and J by 3 bases; unmatched bases: 2. CDR3 nucleotides: TGTGCCAGCAGTTACCAGGGACAGGGGACAGATACGCAGTATTTT. It yields the protein CASSYQGQGTDTQYF.

V usage is TRBV6-6 and J usage is TRBJ2-1; the match to TRBD2 covers 7 bases. CDR1 MNHNY and CDR2 SVGAGI come from the germline V gene (reference sequence). Losses at the gene ends were 4 bases for V and 6 bases for J; bases not matched to a gene: 12. The CDR3 length is 16 residues. Here the CDR3 reads CASSSHSGIRPNEQFF. As DNA, the CDR3 is TGTGCCAGCAGTTCTCACAGCGGGATCCGCCCCAATGAGCAGTTCTTC.

This clone occurred a few times. J is TRBJ1-2 and V is TRBV5-4; the match to TRBD1 covers 7 bases. The CDR3 extends over 15 amino acids. The trim removed 0 bases at V and 4 bases at J, leaving 6 bases unmatched. Germline V gives CDR1 SGHNT, CDR2 YYREEE (reference sequence). CDR3 DNA: TGTGCCAGCAGCTTGGACAGGGAGGGGGCCTATGGCTACACCTTC. Protein sequence: CASSLDREGAYGYTF.

This rearrangement joins TRBV5-4 to TRBJ2-2; 10 positions agree with TRBD2. CDR3 size: 16 residues. The germline CDR1 and CDR2 sequences are SGHNT and YYREEE (reference sequence). Unmatched junction bases numbered 8, after V lost 3 bases and J lost 6 bases. CDR3 sequence (DNA): TGTGCCAGCAGCTCCCAGCGGGAGGGCCGGGCCGGGGAGCTGTTTTTT. The encoded protein is CASSSQREGRAGELFF.

This chain joins TRBV6-1 and TRBJ2-3; no clear D. The CDR3 runs to 14 residues. From germline, CDR1 is MNHNS and CDR2 SASEGT. The germline V and J ends were trimmed by 4 bases and 4 bases, with 12 bases remaining between them. CDR3: CASSARIGADTQYF. CDR3 DNA sequence: TGTGCCAGCAGTGCACGAATCGGAGCAGATACGCAGTATTTT.

Here the CDR3 reads CASSLSGGYNEQFF. The CDR3 DNA sequence: TGTGCCAGCAGCCTTAGCGGGGGATACAATGAGCAGTTCTTC. The chain links TRBV6-4 to TRBJ2-1, with 9 bases fitting TRBD2. The CDR3 length is 14 residues. CDR1 MRHNA and CDR2 SNTAGT come from the germline V gene. V shed 6 bases, J shed 4 bases, and the junction held 4 bases outside the gene matches.

The J gene is TRBJ2-3, the V gene TRBV9; D is unresolved. CDR1 and CDR2 (germline): SGDLS, YYNGEE. Deletions cut 3 bases from V and 1 base from J, with 3 bases between. The CDR3 length is 12 residues. The DNA for the CDR3 is TGTGCCAGCAGCGGTCGCACAGATACGCAGTATTTT. Protein sequence: CASSGRTDTQYF.